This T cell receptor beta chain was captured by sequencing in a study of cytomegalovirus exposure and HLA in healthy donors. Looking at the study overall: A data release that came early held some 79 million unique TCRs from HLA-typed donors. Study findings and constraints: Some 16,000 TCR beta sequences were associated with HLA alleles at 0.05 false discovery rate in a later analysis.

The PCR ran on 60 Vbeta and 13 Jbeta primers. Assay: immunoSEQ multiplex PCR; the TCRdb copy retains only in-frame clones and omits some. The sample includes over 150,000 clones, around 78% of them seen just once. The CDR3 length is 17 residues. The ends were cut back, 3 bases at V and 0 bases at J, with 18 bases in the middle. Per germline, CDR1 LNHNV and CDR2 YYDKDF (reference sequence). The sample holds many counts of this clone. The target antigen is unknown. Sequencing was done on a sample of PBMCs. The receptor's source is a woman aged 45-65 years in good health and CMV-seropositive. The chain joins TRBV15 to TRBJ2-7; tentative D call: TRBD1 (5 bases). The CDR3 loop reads CATSSVSGFWGSYEQYF. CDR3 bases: TGTGCCACCAGCAGCGTTTCAGGGTTCTGGGGCTCCTACGAGCAGTACTTC.